The clone carrying this T cell receptor (beta chain) was picked up one time. This sample is part of a study of blood T cell repertoires in COVID-19. Study as a whole: Researchers got acute and convalescent COVID-19 samples from the United States, Italy and Spain.

Authors' methods: For nucleated cells, counts were estimated from reference gene primer amplification. Sequencing used immunoSEQ multiplex PCR; TCRdb keeps in-frame clones, though not all of them. From that table come the V and J calls and clone size; the DNA was used to work out D and trimming. The data show about 120,000 clones, with around 76% seen just once and roughly 5% held by the top ten. Trimming removed 6 bases from V and 5 bases from J; junction bases left unmatched: 3. The CDR3 runs 13 residues. The chain joins TRBV12-3 or TRBV12-4 to TRBJ2-5; 10 bases map to TRBD2. The sequenced sample was peripheral blood. This TCR derives from a man aged 55 to 70 with acute or convalescent COVID-19. The CDR3 sequence: CASSSLAGETQYF. The CDR3 DNA follows: TGTGCCAGCAGCTCACTAGCGGGGGAGACCCAGTACTTC.